This T cell receptor beta chain was recorded in a study of T cells in localized non-small cell lung cancer. CDR1 is SGHNT, CDR2 YYREEE, per germline (reference sequence). The V and J ends lost 4 bases and 0 bases respectively, with 11 bases between them. This CDR3 is 15 amino acids long. Method: immunoSEQ multiplex PCR; TCRdb's copy keeps in-frame clones and lacks some. The table records 10,000 to 15,000 clones, around 84% of them present only once. This specimen consisted of peripheral blood, obtained before any cancer treatment. V gene TRBV5-4 combines with J gene TRBJ2-1; D gene uncertain. This TCR derives from an older male donor with stage I squamous cell lung carcinoma. As DNA, the CDR3 is TGTGCCAGCAGCCCTTTATTTAGCTCCTACAATGAGCAGTTCTTC. Protein sequence: CASSPLFSSYNEQFF.